One sample yielded the 21 T cell receptor beta chains listed below, sequenced in a study of cytomegalovirus exposure and HLA in healthy donors. The PCR ran on 60 Vbeta and 13 Jbeta primers. Produced via immunoSEQ multiplex PCR; TCRdb's table is partial and in-frame only. This table holds about 180,000 clones, 76% found once. What was sequenced was PBMCs. The receptors were gathered from a woman aged 30 to 39 in good health and CMV-seropositive.

The chain carries TRBV4-1 and TRBJ2-5, with TRBD1 as a possible D gene (5 bases). CDR3 size: 17 residues. Trimming took 0 bases from V and 9 from J, leaving 23 bases between them. Germline-derived CDR1 and CDR2 are MGHRA and YSYEKL. The CDR3 sequence: CASSQDVGALPRRSQYF. The CDR3 DNA reads TGCGCCAGCAGCCAAGATGTAGGGGCTCTCCCTCGCCGGTCCCAGTACTTC.

On this clone: Additional DNA sequences in this sample encode the identical CDR3. The V gene is TRBV27, the J gene TRBJ2-1; possible D gene TRBD2, 6 bases. In germline, CDR1 is MNHEY, CDR2 SMNVEV (reference sequence). CDR3 length equals 11 residues. Trimming took off 9 bases at V and 7 bases at J, with 10 bases between the two ends. For the CDR3, the DNA is TGTGCCAGTATTCGGGGGAATGAGCAGTTCTTC. It encodes CASIRGNEQFF.

The chain couples TRBV2 to TRBJ1-4; D gene ambiguous. Germline loops: CDR1 SNHLY, CDR2 FYNNEI. Deletions cut 8 bases from V and 7 bases from J, with 14 bases between. CDR3 size: 13 residues. The CDR3 loop reads CASRSPEGEKLFF. The CDR3 DNA sequence: TGTGCCAGCCGGAGTCCCGAGGGTGAAAAACTGTTTTTT.

V gene TRBV5-4 combines with J gene TRBJ2-1; TRBD2 matches 8 bases. V shed 5 bases and J 7 bases; nucleotides not matched to a gene: 11. The CDR3 runs to 15 residues. CDR1 and CDR2 from the germline V gene are SGHNT and YYREEE (reference sequence). The CDR3 bases are TGTGCCAGCAGTTTTCCGGGGACTAGAGGTAATGAGCAGTTCTTC. Protein product: CASSFPGTRGNEQFF.

This chain joins TRBV7-8 and TRBJ1-4, with TRBD1 identical over 8 bases. This CDR3 comprises 15 residues. CDR1 and CDR2 (germline): SGHVS, FQNEAQ. Trimming removed 5 bases from V and 7 bases from J; junction bases left unmatched: 9. The CDR3 coding sequence is TGTGCCAGCAGCCCCTTATGGACAGGGAGTGAAAAACTGTTTTTT. It specifies CASSPLWTGSEKLFF.

J is TRBJ2-7 and V is TRBV29-1; a weak D match, TRBD2 (5 bases). The CDR3 contains 13 residues. V lost 5 bases, J lost 2 bases, and 13 bases lay in between. From germline, CDR1 is SQVTM and CDR2 ANQGSEA. The CDR3 here is CSVRGGYPYEQYF. Here the CDR3 DNA reads TGCAGCGTTAGAGGCGGGTACCCCTACGAGCAGTACTTC.

The chain links TRBV28 to TRBJ1-4; a possible D gene is TRBD1 (5 bases). V lost 7 bases to trimming and J lost 8 bases, with 20 bases between them. The CDR3 covers 15 residues. Germline assignment: CDR1 MDHEN and CDR2 SYDVKM. Written as DNA, the CDR3 is TGTGCCAGCACTCCTATGGGGGGTTTTGAGGAAAAACTGTTTTTT. This gives the protein CASTPMGGFEEKLFF. The whole variable domain, remainder taken from reference TRBV28 and TRBJ1-4, is DVKVTQSSRYLVKRTGEKVFLECVQDMDHENMFWYRQDPGLGLRLIYFSYDVKMKEKGDIPEGYSVSREKKERFSLILESASTNQTSMYLCASTPMGGFEEKLFFGSGTQLSVL.

The chain combines TRBV27 with TRBJ1-6; D might be TRBD1 (6 bases). There are 15 residues in the CDR3. V was pared by 1 base and J by 9 bases, with 13 bases between. Germline V CDR1 and CDR2: MNHEY, SMNVEV (reference sequence). CDR3 protein: CASSLFQGLLSPLHF. CDR3 in DNA: TGTGCCAGCAGTTTATTTCAGGGGTTGCTTTCACCCCTCCACTTT.

This clone was picked up a small number of times. V usage is TRBV5-8 and J usage is TRBJ2-3; 10 nucleotides line up with TRBD1. V shed 9 bases and J 2 bases; nucleotides not matched to a gene: 3. CDR1 and CDR2 (germline): SGHTS, YDEGEE. The CDR3 has 13 residues. The CDR3 bases are TGTGCCACCGGGACAGGGGACACAGATACGCAGTATTTT. Amino acids: CATGTGDTDTQYF.

The rearrangement links TRBV5-1 to TRBJ1-6, with TRBD1 identical over 8 bases. V trimming: 0 bases; J trimming: 7 bases; junction bases outside the gene matches: 3. Germline CDR1 reads SGHRS; CDR2 reads YFSETQ. The CDR3 spans 15 residues. CDR3: CASSLVTGGNSPLHF. CDR3 DNA: TGCGCCAGCAGCTTGGTAACAGGGGGGAATTCACCCCTCCACTTT.

This chain links TRBV25-1 with TRBJ2-4; 9 bases are shared with TRBD1. Trimming cost V 2 bases and J 7 bases; bases outside gene matches: 3. CDR1 is MGHDK, CDR2 SYGVNS, per germline. The CDR3 contains 14 residues. CDR3 protein: CASSEEGTGNIQYF. In DNA, the CDR3 is TGTGCCAGCAGTGAAGAAGGGACAGGGAACATTCAGTACTTC. The full variable domain, rest sourced from reference TRBV25-1 and TRBJ2-4, is EADIYQTPRYLVIGTGKKITLECSQTMGHDKMYWYQQDPGMELHLIHYSYGVNSTEKGDLSSESTVSRIRTEHFPLTLESARPSHTSQYLCASSEEGTGNIQYFGAGTRLSVL.

The V call is TRBV5-1, the J call TRBJ2-3, with unresolved D. CDR1 and CDR2 from the germline V gene are SGHRS and YFSETQ. The CDR3 is made up of 13 amino acids. Trimming took 5 bases from V and 0 from J, leaving 7 bases between them. The CDR3 DNA reads TGCGCCAGCAGTGTGACTAGCACAGATACGCAGTATTTT. It specifies CASSVTSTDTQYF.

This chain links TRBV19 with TRBJ1-5, with a weak D call TRBD1 (5 bases). The CDR3 runs 20 residues. V was trimmed by 1 base and J by 5 bases, leaving 27 bases between them. Per germline, CDR1 LNHDA and CDR2 SQIVND (reference sequence). In DNA, the CDR3 is TGTGCCAGTAGTATAGGCTTTTGGGGCAGGGATGAAGGAGATCATCAGCCCCAGCATTTT. Translating gives CASSIGFWGRDEGDHQPQHF.

The CDR3 reads CASSFLEGTYYEQYF. CDR3 sequence (DNA): TGTGCCAGCAGCTTCTTGGAGGGGACCTACTACGAGCAGTACTTC. This rearrangement joins TRBV7-9 to TRBJ2-7; perhaps TRBD2 as D (6 bases). Germline-derived CDR1 and CDR2 are SEHNR and FQNEAQ (reference sequence). V was shortened by 3 bases and J by 3 bases, with 15 bases between the two germline ends. The CDR3 is 15 residues long. The whole variable domain, filled in from reference TRBV7-9 and TRBJ2-7, reads DTGVSQNPRHKITKRGQNVTFRCDPISEHNRLYWYRQTLGQGPEFLTYFQNEAQLEKSRLLSDRFSAERPKGSFSTLEIQRTEQGDSAMYLCASSFLEGTYYEQYFGPGTRLTVT.

The gene calls are TRBV4-2 and TRBJ1-3, with D perhaps matching TRBD1 (5 bases). Deletions cut 0 bases from V and 1 base from J, with 16 bases between. The CDR3 contains 18 residues. Germline loops: CDR1 LGHNA, CDR2 YNFKEQ. CDR3 sequence reads: CASSQDQRQYTSGNTIYF. Here the CDR3 DNA reads TGTGCCAGCAGCCAAGATCAGAGACAGTACACTTCTGGAAACACCATATATTTT.

The rearrangement uses TRBV7-6 and TRBJ1-4; no clear D. The CDR3 spans 13 residues. Looked up from germline, CDR1 is SGHVS and CDR2 is FNYEAQ. V lost 5 bases and J 8 bases, leaving 12 bases between the germline ends. CDR3 coding DNA: TGTGCCAGCAGCCTCCAGTCTGGCGAAAAACTGTTTTTT. Its protein is CASSLQSGEKLFF.

J is TRBJ2-1 and V is TRBV14; 11 bases align to TRBD2. J gave up 5 bases and V 2 bases, and 5 bases lay outside the gene matches. Germline lookup yields CDR1 SGHDN and CDR2 FVKESK. The CDR3 totals 16 residues. CDR3 sequence reads: CASSQTIAGGNNEQFF. Here the CDR3 DNA reads TGTGCCAGCAGCCAAACCATAGCGGGGGGGAACAATGAGCAGTTCTTC.

The chain employs TRBV30 and TRBJ1-4; the match to TRBD1 covers 8 bases. The CDR3 spans 21 residues. Germline V CDR1 and CDR2: GTSNPN, SVGIG (reference sequence). V was pared by 3 bases and J by 6 bases, with 27 bases of the junction left unmatched. The CDR3 DNA is TGTGCCTGGAGCCTAGGGTTAACACCGAGACAGGGGACAGATCGGGATGAAAAACTGTTTTTT. Translated: CAWSLGLTPRQGTDRDEKLFF.

This sequence joins TRBV10-1 and TRBJ2-3; D is perhaps TRBD1 (7 bases). Germline CDR1 is WNHNN and CDR2 is SYGVQD (reference sequence). This CDR3 contains 11 residues. The V end was cut by 8 bases, the J end by 10 bases, with 13 bases between. CDR3 DNA sequence: TGCGCCAGCGGGGGGCAGGGGGCGCAGTATTTT. Translated, it gives CASGGQGAQYF.

The chain is built from TRBV10-2 and TRBJ2-7; 11 bases fit TRBD2. In germline, CDR1 is WSHSY, CDR2 SAAADI. This CDR3 is 14 amino acids long. The junction had 2 bases not matched to a gene; V was cut back by 6 bases and J by 1 base. The CDR3 loop reads CASSLAGGSYEQYF. The CDR3 nucleotides are TGCGCCAGCAGCTTAGCGGGGGGGTCCTACGAGCAGTACTTC.

The J gene is TRBJ2-7, the V gene TRBV15; 8 bases map to TRBD1. Germline V gene data show CDR1 as LNHNV and CDR2 as YYDKDF (reference sequence). This CDR3 is built from 14 residues. V gave up 4 bases and J gave up 4 bases; unmatched junction bases: 6. CDR3 DNA: TGTGCCACCAGCACCGCGGACAGGGATTACGAGCAGTACTTC. Protein product: CATSTADRDYEQYF.